These 14 T cell receptor beta chains were sequenced from one sample in a study of shared clonotypes between healthy human individuals. The protocol was immunoSEQ multiplex PCR, while the TCRdb copy is restricted to in-frame clones and leaves out a portion. The data contain roughly 2.2 million clones, roughly 90% of them seen just once; the ten biggest clones take up 0.37%. The sample consisted of naive CD4+ T cells from PBMCs. The subset here: CD45RA+ positively selected. Receptor source: a man younger than 35 in good health. Some clones in this sample may be carry-over from other donors' samples.

The chain carries TRBV6-1 and TRBJ2-7, with 13 bases aligning to TRBD2. Losses at the gene ends were 8 bases for V and 7 bases for J; bases not matched to a gene: 8. The CDR3 loop spans 14 amino acids. Germline V gene sequence: CDR1 MNHNS, CDR2 SASEGT. CDR3 residues: CASSPGLAGREQYF. As DNA, the CDR3 is TGTGCCAGCTCTCCGGGACTAGCGGGACGGGAGCAGTACTTC.

The chain carries TRBV28 and TRBJ1-4, with D hard to call. This CDR3 contains 15 residues. The ends were cut back, 1 base at V and 4 bases at J, with 10 bases in the middle. Germline V lookup: CDR1 MDHEN, CDR2 SYDVKM. The CDR3 nucleotides read TGTGCCAGCAGTTTATTGGGCAGCTTTAATGAAAAACTGTTTTTT. This encodes CASSLLGSFNEKLFF.

The V and J genes are TRBV5-1 and TRBJ2-3; TRBD1 matches 8 bases. In germline, CDR1 is SGHRS, CDR2 YFSETQ. The junction had 10 bases not matched to a gene; V was cut back by 4 bases and J by 3 bases. This CDR3 has 16 amino acids. DNA of the CDR3: TGCGCCAGCAGCGCTCCCCAGGGGGCTAATACAGATACGCAGTATTTT. This translates into CASSAPQGANTDTQYF.

The chain carries TRBV10-3 and TRBJ2-5; D gene uncertain. This CDR3 is built from 12 residues. V was cut by 6 bases and J by 3 bases, with 8 bases left in between. From germline, CDR1 is ENHRY and CDR2 SYGVKD. The CDR3 DNA is TGTGCCATCAGCGGCCCTGAAGAGACCCAGTACTTC. Translated, it gives CAISGPEETQYF.

V and J are TRBV6-5 and TRBJ1-2, with 7 bases fitting TRBD1. The V segment lost 7 bases and the J segment 8 bases; nucleotides outside the gene matches: 10. This CDR3 region has 13 residues. Germline CDR1 MNHEY, CDR2 SVGAGI. CDR3 amino acids: CASNRGQLEGYTF. In nucleotides, the CDR3 is TGTGCCAGCAACAGGGGACAGTTAGAAGGCTACACCTTC.

The chain uses TRBV5-1 and TRBJ1-1, with D maybe TRBD1 (5 bases). Germline loops: CDR1 SGHRS, CDR2 YFSETQ. The CDR3 loop spans 14 amino acids. The germline V and J ends were trimmed by 5 bases and 3 bases, with 14 bases remaining between them. The CDR3 DNA reads as TGCGCCAGCAGGCCCCGACAGAGGGACACTGAAGCTTTCTTT. Its protein is CASRPRQRDTEAFF.

The chain has TRBV7-6 and TRBJ1-1; D unclear. Between the trimmed V and J ends, which lost 5 bases and 4 bases, there was a span of 11 bases. The CDR3 runs 13 residues. Germline V gene lookup returns CDR1 SGHVS and CDR2 FNYEAQ. The CDR3 protein is CASSNGWGTEAFF. The CDR3 DNA is TGTGCCAGCAGCAACGGGTGGGGCACTGAAGCTTTCTTT.

This chain joins TRBV5-1 and TRBJ2-5; TRBD1 or TRBD2 may be the D gene (5 bases each). Germline V lookup: CDR1 SGHRS, CDR2 YFSETQ. Trimming pared 4 bases from V and 7 bases from J, leaving 23 bases between. The CDR3 has 16 amino acids. The CDR3 coding sequence is TGCGCCAGCAGCCCCATGGGGCTAGCCCCATCGGGGACCCAGTACTTC. The encoded protein is CASSPMGLAPSGTQYF.

The chain uses TRBV10-3 and TRBJ2-7; 13 bases are a match to TRBD2. CDR1 ENHRY and CDR2 SYGVKD come from the germline V gene. This CDR3 is 14 amino acids long. V lost 6 bases to trimming and J lost 7 bases; unmatched junction nucleotides: 6. Here the CDR3 DNA reads TGTGCCATCAGCCAACTAGCGGGAGGGGGTGAGCAGTACTTC. This translates into CAISQLAGGGEQYF.

The chain links TRBV27 to TRBJ2-1; 12 bases are a match to TRBD2. Germline V CDR1 and CDR2: MNHEY, SMNVEV (reference sequence). The ends lost 7 bases at V and 1 base at J; junction bases unmatched: 8. This CDR3 comprises 17 residues. This CDR3 is CASNPLTSGRSYNEQFF. The CDR3 region has the DNA TGTGCCAGCAACCCCCTGACTAGCGGGAGATCCTACAATGAGCAGTTCTTC.

This clone was counted a single time. The gene calls are TRBV11-3 and TRBJ2-1; D is uncertain. The CDR3 extends over 12 amino acids. V lost 5 bases and J lost 10, with 12 bases in between. Germline lookup yields CDR1 SGHNT and CDR2 YENEEA. The CDR3 reads CASSKNEAEQFF. CDR3 bases: TGTGCCAGCAGCAAGAACGAAGCCGAGCAGTTCTTC.

V usage is TRBV2 and J usage is TRBJ2-3; D not resolved. Trimming pared 4 bases from V and 4 bases from J, leaving 12 bases between. Per germline, CDR1 SNHLY and CDR2 FYNNEI. The CDR3 sequence is 14 residues long. Here the CDR3 DNA reads TGTGCCAGCAGTGTAAGATCCAGTGCAGATACGCAGTATTTT. Translating gives CASSVRSSADTQYF.

The chain couples TRBV5-1 to TRBJ1-3; 8 bases map to TRBD1. Trimming took 1 base from V and 4 from J; bases not matched to a gene: 7. Germline lookup yields CDR1 SGHRS and CDR2 YFSETQ. The CDR3 covers 16 residues. CDR3 sequence reads: CASSLIGQGTGNTIYF. The CDR3 bases are TGCGCCAGCAGCTTGATCGGACAGGGAACAGGAAACACCATATATTTT.

The chain recombines TRBV5-1 with TRBJ2-5; the D gene is possibly TRBD2 (12 bases). Germline lookup yields CDR1 SGHRS and CDR2 YFSETQ. CDR3 length equals 19 residues. The ends were cut back, 4 bases at V and 1 base at J, with 26 bases in the middle. The CDR3 DNA reads TGCGCCAGCAGCCGCGGTGGGACAGGGGGACTAGCGGGCCAAGAGACCCAGTACTTC. Protein product: CASSRGGTGGLAGQETQYF.